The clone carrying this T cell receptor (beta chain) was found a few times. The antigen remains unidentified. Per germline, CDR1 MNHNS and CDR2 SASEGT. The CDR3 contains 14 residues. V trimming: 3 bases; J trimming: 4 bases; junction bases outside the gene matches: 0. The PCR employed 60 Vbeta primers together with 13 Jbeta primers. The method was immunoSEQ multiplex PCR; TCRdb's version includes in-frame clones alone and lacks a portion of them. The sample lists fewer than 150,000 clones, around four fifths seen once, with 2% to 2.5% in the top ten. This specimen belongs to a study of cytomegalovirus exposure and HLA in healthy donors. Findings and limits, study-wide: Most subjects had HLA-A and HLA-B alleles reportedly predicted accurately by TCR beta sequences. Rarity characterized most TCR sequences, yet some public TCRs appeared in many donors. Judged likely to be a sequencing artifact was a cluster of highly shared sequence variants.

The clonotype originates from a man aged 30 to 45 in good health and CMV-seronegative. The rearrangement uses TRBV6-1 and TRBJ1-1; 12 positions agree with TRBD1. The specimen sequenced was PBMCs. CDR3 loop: CASSEGQGATEAFF. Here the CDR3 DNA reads TGTGCCAGCAGTGAGGGACAGGGGGCCACTGAAGCTTTCTTT.